The clone carrying this T cell receptor beta chain was recorded at least ten times. The data are from a study of T-cell memory formation after mild COVID-19. This CDR3 has 12 residues. The V end was cut by 1 base, the J end by 14 bases, with 9 bases between. The germline V gene has CDR1 SGHTA and CDR2 FQGNSA. TCRdb called the 5' RACE reads again in MiXCR, with one record for every CDR3 protein. Here the sample spans approximately 300,000 distinct CDR3 sequences, roughly 15% being singletons. This chain joins TRBV7-2 and TRBJ1-6; D ambiguous. Sequencing was done on a sample of PBMCs or a T cell subset sorted from them (not recorded which). The receptor's source is a man younger than 30 who had mild COVID-19 (a few samples of this study predate the infection). Cell type and time point are not known. CDR3 DNA sequence: TGTGCCAGCAGCTTAGTCCGGGCAGCCCTCCACTTT. Residues: CASSLVRAALHF.